The entry below describes one T cell receptor (beta chain). Its specificity is unknown. The data derive from a study of T cells in Graves' hyperthyroidism and ophthalmopathy. RNA transcripts gave rise to amplified TCR beta CDR3 regions. HTBI primers were the set used in a first-round RT-PCR of the TCR CDR3. In TCRdb, the multiplex PCR reads were re-called with MiXCR into one record per CDR3 protein. The table includes about 660,000 distinct CDR3 sequences, less than 45% detected once. Regarding the study as a whole: A model using 13 V-J features told ophthalmopathy apart from stable hyperthyroidism.

Material for sequencing was peripheral blood or thyroid tissue (not recorded which). The sequence was obtained from an adult man with Graves' disease, either hyperthyroidism or ophthalmopathy (not recorded which).

The CDR3: CASSAGRDPQETQYF. CDR3 nucleotide sequence: TGTGCCAGCAGCGCAGGGCGGGATCCTCAAGAGACCCAGTACTTC. This rearrangement joins TRBV7-9 to TRBJ2-5, with D perhaps TRBD2 (6 bases). The V end lost 5 bases, the J end lost 2 bases, and 15 bases lay between the germline ends. Germline values: CDR1 SEHNR, CDR2 FQNEAQ (reference sequence). The CDR3 loop spans 15 amino acids.